These T cell receptor beta chains were read from a single sample in a study of T cells in Graves' hyperthyroidism and ophthalmopathy. TCRdb reprocessed the multiplex PCR reads via MiXCR and lists one record per CDR3 protein. The sample lists fewer than 450,000 distinct CDR3 sequences; 15% to 20% were seen once. The sequencing sample was made of blood. These receptors came from a woman aged 25-40 years with Graves' hyperthyroidism that later progressed to Graves' ophthalmopathy. The CDR3 runs from the conserved cysteine through the conserved F or W. The order of the fields is J gene, V gene, D gene, clone size, CDR3 DNA, CDR3 protein. A D gene is named only where the DNA matches it firmly. Size values are once, few and many counts, or a class for expanded clones, and some rows have none.

J gene: TRBJ2-3; V gene: TRBV5-1; D gene: NA; clone size: NA; CDR3 DNA: TGCGCCAGCAGCTTCGACACAGATACGCAGTATTTT; CDR3 protein: CASSFDTDTQYF
J gene: TRBJ2-3; V gene: TRBV2; D gene: NA; clone size: many; CDR3 DNA: TGTGCCAGCAGTGGACAGACAGATACGCAGTATTTT; CDR3 protein: CASSGQTDTQYF
J gene: TRBJ2-1; V gene: TRBV7-9; D gene: TRBD2; clone size: many; CDR3 DNA: TGTGCCAGCAGCAGCGGGACTAGCGGGAGTGGCCCCTACAATGAGCAGTTCTTC; CDR3 protein: CASSSGTSGSGPYNEQFF
J gene: TRBJ2-3; V gene: TRBV28; D gene: TRBD2; clone size: many; CDR3 DNA: TGTGCCAGCAGTTTTTCCGAGCTAGCGGGGGGATTCACAGATACGCAGTATTTT; CDR3 protein: CASSFSELAGGFTDTQYF
J gene: TRBJ1-5; V gene: TRBV28; D gene: TRBD1; clone size: many; CDR3 DNA: TGTGCCAGCAGTTCCGAGGACAGGGGAAGTCAGCCCCAGCATTTT; CDR3 protein: CASSSEDRGSQPQHF
J gene: TRBJ1-5; V gene: TRBV12-5; D gene: TRBD1; clone size: many; CDR3 DNA: TGTGCTAGTGGGGTAAACCGGACAGGAGATAGCAATCAGCCCCAGCATTTT; CDR3 protein: CASGVNRTGDSNQPQHF
J gene: TRBJ2-1; V gene: TRBV5-1; D gene: NA; clone size: many; CDR3 DNA: TGCGCCAGCAGCTTAAGAGGTCTTGGGGATGAGCAGTTCTTC; CDR3 protein: CASSLRGLGDEQFF
J gene: TRBJ2-5; V gene: TRBV12-3/TRBV12-4; D gene: TRBD2; clone size: many; CDR3 DNA: TGTGCCAGCAGCCTCTTCGGCGGGGGGGCCGGGGAGACCCAGTACTTC; CDR3 protein: CASSLFGGGAGETQYF
J gene: TRBJ1-4; V gene: TRBV14; D gene: TRBD1; clone size: many; CDR3 DNA: TGTGCCAGCAGCCAAGGACAGGGGTATAATGAAAAACTGTTTTTT; CDR3 protein: CASSQGQGYNEKLFF
J gene: TRBJ1-2; V gene: TRBV11-2; D gene: NA; clone size: NA; CDR3 DNA: TGTGCCAGCAGCCTCACCGCCGGGACGGCTAACTATGGCTACACCTTC; CDR3 protein: CASSLTAGTANYGYTF
J gene: TRBJ1-2; V gene: TRBV20-1; D gene: NA; clone size: many; CDR3 DNA: TGCAGTGCTAAGATTAAACTCCTCCAACATGGACGGCGGGCTGGCGGCTACACCTTC; CDR3 protein: CSAKIKLLQHGRRAGGYTF